A single sample is the source of the 19 T cell receptor beta chains below, sequenced in a study of regulatory T cells in long-lasting Graves disease (dated by TCRdb to about 2021). Library method: multiplex PCR. The listed sequencing device is Illumina HiSeq 4000. CDR3 regions were amplified by Arm-PCR with iRepertoire HTBI primers to construct TCR beta libraries. Using fastp trimming at Q25 and MiXCR clonotype assembly, TCRdb reanalyzed the public sequencing data and kept in-frame beta chains. Each entry merges the rows of one CDR3 protein and shows their most common DNA and genes. The sample table contains hundreds of thousands of distinct CDR3 sequences; only one count was recorded for about a sixth of them. The leading ten clones occupy around 11% of the sample. Explained via the paper, the time point label denotes: newly diagnosed GD, antithyroid drugs for less than 3 months. For both TCR sequencing and RNA sequencing, RNA was extracted from PBMCs using TRIzol.

The same sample was also used in a study of T cells in Graves' hyperthyroidism and ophthalmopathy.

The sequencing used peripheral blood mononuclear cells (PBMCs), collected at new diagnosis, from a patient treated with antithyroid drugs. The receptor source for this set is a woman aged 25 to 45 with Graves disease. Donor details come from another sample of the same person, matched by shared clones.

The chain carries TRBV5-1 and TRBJ2-3; D gene uncertain. Germline values: CDR1 SGHRS, CDR2 YFSETQ. V was cut by 0 bases and J by 2 bases, with 13 bases left in between. CDR3 length: 16 amino acids. The CDR3 region is CASSLGTVPYTDTQYF. In nucleotides, the CDR3 is TGCGCCAGCAGCTTGGGGACGGTTCCTTACACAGATACGCAGTATTTT.

This clonotype came up many times. This chain joins TRBV3-1 and TRBJ2-1, with 7 bases aligning to TRBD2. There are 16 residues in the CDR3. V shed 0 bases and J 3 bases; nucleotides not matched to a gene: 5. Germline V gene sequence: CDR1 LGHDT, CDR2 YNNKEL (reference sequence). The CDR3 here is CASSQETGGFYNEQFF. CDR3 DNA: TGTGCCAGCAGCCAAGAAACGGGAGGTTTCTACAATGAGCAGTTCTTC.

There are many counts of this clonotype. The chain is built from TRBV28 and TRBJ1-2; D is perhaps TRBD1 (5 bases). Deletions cut 5 bases from V and 6 bases from J, with 13 bases between. The CDR3 has 13 amino acids. CDR1 and CDR2 from the germline V gene are MDHEN and SYDVKM. The DNA for the CDR3 is TGTGCCAGCAGTACTGGGGAGGGGCATGGCTACACCTTC. Its protein is CASSTGEGHGYTF.

This clonotype was seen repeatedly, ten times or more. The chain links TRBV27 to TRBJ2-1; D might be TRBD2 (5 bases). Trimming removed 0 bases from V and 5 bases from J, with 11 bases in between. This CDR3 has 15 amino acids. Germline values: CDR1 MNHEY, CDR2 SMNVEV (reference sequence). CDR3 residues: CASSLSGVPHNEQFF. In DNA, the CDR3 is TGTGCCAGCAGTTTATCCGGGGTACCCCACAATGAGCAGTTCTTC.

The sample holds many counts of this clonotype. The chain uses TRBV3-1 and TRBJ2-1; D remains ambiguous. The germline V and J ends were trimmed by 3 bases and 6 bases, with 6 bases remaining between them. Germline CDR1 is LGHDT and CDR2 is YNNKEL (reference sequence). This CDR3 is 12 amino acids long. CDR3 nucleotide sequence: TGTGCCAGCAGCCACCCACCCAATGAGCAGTTCTTC. This sequence encodes CASSHPPNEQFF.

This clonotype was picked up many times. The gene calls are TRBV20-1 and TRBJ1-5; unclear D gene. CDR3 size: 12 residues. The V end lost 4 bases, the J end lost 4 bases, and 8 bases lay between the germline ends. CDR1 is DFQATT, CDR2 SNEGSKA, per germline (reference sequence). The CDR3 protein is CSAKRPNQPQHF. CDR3 sequence (DNA): TGCAGTGCTAAGAGGCCAAATCAGCCCCAGCATTTT.

This clonotype was observed many times. The chain is built from TRBV13 and TRBJ2-5, with 8 bases lining up with TRBD2. Looked up from germline, CDR1 is PRHDT and CDR2 is FYEKMQ (reference sequence). V was clipped by 5 bases and J by 1 base; unmatched bases: 3. The length of the CDR3 is 14 residues. This CDR3 reads CASSPGTSQETQYF. CDR3 bases: TGTGCCAGCAGCCCTGGGACTAGCCAAGAGACCCAGTACTTC.

A few counts support this clonotype. The V and J genes are TRBV9 and TRBJ1-5; D gene uncertain. Germline values: CDR1 SGDLS, CDR2 YYNGEE. This CDR3 spans 16 amino acids. The ends were cut back, 0 bases at V and 0 bases at J, with 10 bases in the middle. The CDR3 nucleotides are TGTGCCAGCAGCGTAGGGAAGGGAAATAGCAATCAGCCCCAGCATTTT. This codes for CASSVGKGNSNQPQHF.

This clonotype was counted between two and nine times. The V and J genes are TRBV2 and TRBJ2-2; TRBD1 might be the D (5 bases). V shed 6 bases and J shed 7 bases, with 6 bases lying between them. The CDR3 consists of 11 residues. CDR1 and CDR2 from the germline V gene are SNHLY and FYNNEI. For the CDR3, the DNA is TGTGCCAGCAGCAGGGACGGGGAGCTGTTTTTT. Its translation: CASSRDGELFF.

A few counts support this clonotype. The chain uses TRBV9 and TRBJ2-1; TRBD2 might be the D (5 bases). This CDR3 spans 15 amino acids. Trimming stripped 3 bases from V and 2 bases from J, with 12 bases between. The germline gives CDR1 SGDLS, CDR2 YYNGEE. CDR3 bases: TGTGCCAGCAGCGACGACCTAGCCGCCTACAATGAGCAGTTCTTC. As protein: CASSDDLAAYNEQFF.

This clonotype was seen a few times. V and J are TRBV11-3 and TRBJ2-2; D may be TRBD1 (5 bases). CDR1 and CDR2 (germline): SGHNT, YENEEA. There are 14 residues in the CDR3. V lost 5 bases to trimming and J lost 6 bases, with 13 bases between them. In DNA, the CDR3 is TGTGCCAGCAGCCACCTTGGGGCTTCCGGGGAGCTGTTTTTT. Encoded protein: CASSHLGASGELFF.

This clonotype came up many times. The chain combines TRBV27 with TRBJ2-1; 9 bases line up with TRBD2. J was trimmed by 7 bases and V by 5 bases; bases with no gene match: 12. Germline CDR1 reads MNHEY; CDR2 reads SMNVEV (reference sequence). The CDR3 length is 16 residues. This CDR3 reads CASSPIRLAVGNEQFF. CDR3 DNA sequence: TGTGCCAGCAGTCCTATTCGACTAGCGGTGGGGAATGAGCAGTTCTTC.

The J gene is TRBJ1-5, the V gene TRBV19; TRBD1 is a possible D gene (5 bases). V was cut by 1 base and J by 11 bases, with 9 bases left in between. In germline, CDR1 is LNHDA, CDR2 SQIVND (reference sequence). The CDR3 is 12 amino acids. The CDR3 nucleotides read TGTGCCAGTAGTATAGGGGACGGGTCCCAGCATTTT. Protein: CASSIGDGSQHF.

Comment on this clonotype: Mismatch with germline at one junction end may stem from a read error. This rearrangement joins TRBV3-1 to TRBJ2-2; the D gene is possibly TRBD2 (5 bases). Germline V gene sequence: CDR1 LGHDT, CDR2 YNNKEL (reference sequence). The CDR3 sequence is 11 residues long. CDR3 sequence reads: CASSQIRGAVF. The CDR3 nucleotides read TGTGCCAGCAGCCAAATACGGGGAGCTGTTTTT.

This clonotype appeared many times. The gene calls are TRBV11-3 and TRBJ2-3; D not resolved. The germline V gene encodes CDR1 SGHNT and CDR2 YENEEA. The CDR3 contains 12 residues. V lost 5 bases to trimming and J lost 6 bases, with 9 bases between them. CDR3 sequence reads: CASSTDGDTQYF. DNA for the CDR3: TGTGCCAGCAGCACCGACGGGGATACGCAGTATTTT.

This chain uses TRBV2 with TRBJ2-4; no reliable D call. In germline, CDR1 is SNHLY, CDR2 FYNNEI. There are 15 residues in the CDR3. V lost 2 bases and J lost 1, with 9 bases in between. The CDR3 sequence is CASSEHTSAKNIQYF. The CDR3 DNA sequence: TGTGCCAGCAGTGAACATACTTCGGCCAAAAACATTCAGTACTTC.

There are many counts of this clonotype. The V gene is TRBV27, the J gene TRBJ1-4; TRBD1 agrees at 7 bases. Germline values: CDR1 MNHEY, CDR2 SMNVEV (reference sequence). With 10 bases clipped from V and 7 bases from J, the junction kept 12 bases outside the gene matches. CDR3 length equals 14 residues. DNA for the CDR3: TGTGCCACTGATTCAGACAGGGATGGTGAAAAACTGTTTTTT. Translation gives CATDSDRDGEKLFF.

This clonotype appeared many times. The rearrangement links TRBV7-8 to TRBJ2-1; no reliable D call. This CDR3 region has 13 residues. The germline gives CDR1 SGHVS, CDR2 FQNEAQ. V lost 4 bases, J lost 5 bases, and 9 bases lay in between. CDR3 nucleotides: TGTGCCAGCAGCTACGGACCTAACAATGAGCAGTTCTTC. Translated: CASSYGPNNEQFF.

This clonotype was observed a handful of times. Germline and junction disagree at one end, which may indicate a read error. This chain joins TRBV24-1 and TRBJ2-3; D is unresolved. The V gene's germline CDR1 is KGHDR and CDR2 SFDVKD. The CDR3 is made up of 16 amino acids. Here the CDR3 reads CTTSDHSPVGTDTQYF. In nucleotides, the CDR3 is TGTACCACCAGTGATCACTCCCCTGTAGGCACAGATACGCAGTATTTT.